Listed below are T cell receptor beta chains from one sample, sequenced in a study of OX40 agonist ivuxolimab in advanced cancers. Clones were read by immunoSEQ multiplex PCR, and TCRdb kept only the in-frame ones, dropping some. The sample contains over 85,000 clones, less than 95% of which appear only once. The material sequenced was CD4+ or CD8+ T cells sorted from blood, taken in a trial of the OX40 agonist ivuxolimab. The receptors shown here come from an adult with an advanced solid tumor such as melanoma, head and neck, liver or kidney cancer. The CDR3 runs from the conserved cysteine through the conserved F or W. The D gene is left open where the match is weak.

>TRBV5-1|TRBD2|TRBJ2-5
CASSLALGLAGGTETQYF
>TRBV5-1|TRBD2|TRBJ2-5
CASSLALAGGEETQYF
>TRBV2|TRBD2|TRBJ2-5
CASRGTSGRRQETQYF
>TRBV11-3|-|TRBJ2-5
CASSLTDQETQYF
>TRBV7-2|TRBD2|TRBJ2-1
CASTPRGGRSYNEQFF
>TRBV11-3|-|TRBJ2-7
CASSGDSTVSEQYF
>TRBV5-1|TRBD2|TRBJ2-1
CASSVGLAGGYNEQFF
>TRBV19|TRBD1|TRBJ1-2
CASSTQTGSRGYGYTF
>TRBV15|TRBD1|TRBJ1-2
CATSLRTGSYGYTF
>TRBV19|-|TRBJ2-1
CASTPQATYNEQFF
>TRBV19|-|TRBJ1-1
CASSPRGGLNTEAFF
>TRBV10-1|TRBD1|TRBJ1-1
CASRDRVQMGAFF
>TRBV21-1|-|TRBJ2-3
CASRTTDPNDTDTQYF
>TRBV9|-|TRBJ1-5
CASSVAYWLQGKRQPQHF
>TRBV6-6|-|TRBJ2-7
CASSYGPIGYEQYF
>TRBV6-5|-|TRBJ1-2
CASSYSAFRGLYGYTF
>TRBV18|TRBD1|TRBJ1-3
CASSPSTGGDTIYF
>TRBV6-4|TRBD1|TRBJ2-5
CASSPTGKEQYF
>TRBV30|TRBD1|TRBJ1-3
CAWSRTGAGGNTIYF
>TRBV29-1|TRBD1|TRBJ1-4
CSVRQGDNEKLFF
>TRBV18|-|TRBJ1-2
CASSPEQGDHGYTF
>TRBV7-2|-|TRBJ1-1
CASSLGRQNTEAFF
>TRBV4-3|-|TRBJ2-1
CASSQGYGTNEQFF
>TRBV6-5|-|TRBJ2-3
CASSPLRLRDTQYF
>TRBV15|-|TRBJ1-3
CATSRDPGDYRNTIYF
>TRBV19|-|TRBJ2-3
CASSTGTYSTDTQYF
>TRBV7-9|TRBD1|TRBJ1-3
CASSLGTGLMNTIYF
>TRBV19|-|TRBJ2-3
CASSQIRADTQYF
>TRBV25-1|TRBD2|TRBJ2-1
CASSDPGLAAYNEQFF
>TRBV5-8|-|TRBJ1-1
CASSLTGRYTEAFF
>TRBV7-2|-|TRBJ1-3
CASSLKSTDGNTIYF
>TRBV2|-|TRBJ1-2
CASQPTETGGYTF